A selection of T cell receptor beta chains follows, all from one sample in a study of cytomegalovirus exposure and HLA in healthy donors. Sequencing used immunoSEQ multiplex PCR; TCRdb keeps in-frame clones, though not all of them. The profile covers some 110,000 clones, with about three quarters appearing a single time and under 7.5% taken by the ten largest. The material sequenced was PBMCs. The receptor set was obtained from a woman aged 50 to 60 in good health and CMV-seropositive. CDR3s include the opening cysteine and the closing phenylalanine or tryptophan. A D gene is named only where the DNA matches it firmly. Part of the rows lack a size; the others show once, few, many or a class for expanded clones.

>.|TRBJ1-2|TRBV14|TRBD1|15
TGTGCCAGCAGCCGAAGGGACAGGCCTAACTATGGCTACACCTTC
CASSRRDRPNYGYTF
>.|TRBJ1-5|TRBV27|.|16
TGTGCCAGCAGTTCCACGACAGGATATAGCAATCAGCCCCAGCATTTT
CASSSTTGYSNQPQHF
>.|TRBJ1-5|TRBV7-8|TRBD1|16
TGTGCCAGCAGCTCGACCGGACAGGGCCGCAATCAGCCCCAGCATTTT
CASSSTGQGRNQPQHF
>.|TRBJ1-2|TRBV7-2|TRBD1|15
TGTGCCAGCAGTACTACAGGGGGGCTTAACTATGGCTACACCTTC
CASSTTGGLNYGYTF
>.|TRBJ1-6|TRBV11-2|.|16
TGTGCCAGCAGCTTAGCAAGGGGCGCGGGAAATTCACCCCTCCACTTT
CASSLARGAGNSPLHF
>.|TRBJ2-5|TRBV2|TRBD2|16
TGTGCCAGCCAGCGGTGGCGGGGGGGGGTGGAGGAGACCCAGTACTTC
CASQRWRGGVEETQYF
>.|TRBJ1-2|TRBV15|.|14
TGTGCCACCAGCAGAGAGCGGCAGTTCTATGGCTACACCTTC
CATSRERQFYGYTF
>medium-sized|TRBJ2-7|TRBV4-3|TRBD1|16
TGCGCCAGCAGCCAAGGGACCGGGACAGGGGGCTACGAGCAGTACTTC
CASSQGTGTGGYEQYF
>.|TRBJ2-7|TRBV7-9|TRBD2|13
TGTGCCAGCAGCAGGACTAGCGGGGGCGAGCAGTACTTC
CASSRTSGGEQYF
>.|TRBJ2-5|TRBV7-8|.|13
TGTGCCAGCAGCTGGGGGAGGGGGGAGACCCAGTACTTC
CASSWGRGETQYF
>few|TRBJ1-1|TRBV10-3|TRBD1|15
TGTGCCATCAGTGAGGGACAGGGGGCGAACACTGAAGCTTTCTTT
CAISEGQGANTEAFF
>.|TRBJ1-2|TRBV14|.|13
TGCCCTCGACAGTGGGGGGGGCCGGGGGGCTACACCTTC
CPRQWGGPGGYTF
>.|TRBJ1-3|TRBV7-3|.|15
TGTGCCAGCAGCTTAAGTCCAGGGTTCGGAAACACCATATATTTT
CASSLSPGFGNTIYF
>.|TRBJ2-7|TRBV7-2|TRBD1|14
TGTGCCAGCAGCTTAGACAGGGGAGCCTACGAGCAGTACTTC
CASSLDRGAYEQYF
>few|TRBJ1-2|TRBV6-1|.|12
TGTGCCAGCAGTGCCACAGACTATGGCTACACCTTC
CASSATDYGYTF
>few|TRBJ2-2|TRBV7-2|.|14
TGTGCCAGCACCCGTTCCCCGGAGGCAGGGGAGCTGTTTTTT
CASTRSPEAGELFF
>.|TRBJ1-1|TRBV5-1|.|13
TGCGCCAGCCAGGGGCAATCGAACACTGAAGCTTTCTTT
CASQGQSNTEAFF
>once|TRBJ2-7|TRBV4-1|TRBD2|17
TGCGCCAGCAGCCAAGTGACCGGAACTAGCGACTCCTACGAGCAGTACTTC
CASSQVTGTSDSYEQYF
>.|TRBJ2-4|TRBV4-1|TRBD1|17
TGCGCCAGCAGCCGCCCGGGACAGGGGAGTGACAAAAACATTCAGTACTTC
CASSRPGQGSDKNIQYF
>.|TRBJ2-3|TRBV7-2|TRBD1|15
TGTGCCAGCAGAAGGGGGACAGGGGTGTCAGATACGCAGTATTTT
CASRRGTGVSDTQYF
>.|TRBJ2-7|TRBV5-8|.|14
TGTGCCAGCAGCGACCCAGGGGTTACCTACGAGCAGTACTTC
CASSDPGVTYEQYF
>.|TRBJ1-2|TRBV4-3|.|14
TGCGCCAGCAGCCGAGACTCGGGAGCTTATGGCTACACCTTC
CASSRDSGAYGYTF
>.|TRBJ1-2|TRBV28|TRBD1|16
TGTGCCAGCAGTCTCCCCAGGACAGGGAGGATATATGGCTACACCTTC
CASSLPRTGRIYGYTF
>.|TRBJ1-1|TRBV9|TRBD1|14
TGTGCCAGCAGCGTAGTCGGGGGACAGGGTAATATAATCTTT
CASSVVGGQGNIIF
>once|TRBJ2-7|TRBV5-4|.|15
TGTGCCAGCAGCTTGGGAGGCCTGAGCTCCTACGAGCAGTACTTC
CASSLGGLSSYEQYF
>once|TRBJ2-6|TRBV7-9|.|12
TGTGCCAGCGGTTACAGGGATCACGTCCTGACTTTC
CASGYRDHVLTF
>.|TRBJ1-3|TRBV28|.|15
TGTGCCAGCAGTTTAGCGGCCCCTTCCGGGAACACCATATATTTT
CASSLAAPSGNTIYF
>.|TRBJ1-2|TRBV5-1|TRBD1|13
TGCGCCAGCAGCCCGGGGACAGTGGCTGGCTACACCTTC
CASSPGTVAGYTF
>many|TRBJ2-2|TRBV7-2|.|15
TGTGCCAGCAGCTTACTGGCACCGAACACCGGGGAGCTGTTTTTT
CASSLLAPNTGELFF
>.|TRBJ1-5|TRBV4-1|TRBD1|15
TGCGCCAGCAGCCAAGAGGACAGGACCCGGGAGCCCCAGCATTTT
CASSQEDRTREPQHF
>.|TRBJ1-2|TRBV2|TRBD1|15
TGTGCCAGCACCGGGACAGGGGCGAGTAGACATGGCTACACCTTC
CASTGTGASRHGYTF
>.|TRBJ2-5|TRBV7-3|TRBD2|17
TGTGCCAGCAGCTTAACGAGGCTAGCGGGGGGACAAGAGACCCAGTACTTC
CASSLTRLAGGQETQYF
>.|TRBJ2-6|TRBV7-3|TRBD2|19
TGTGCCAGCAGCCAATGGGGGGGGAGGGGTGGCTCTGGGGCCAACGTCCTGACTTTC
CASSQWGGRGGSGANVLTF
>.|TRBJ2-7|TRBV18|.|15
TGTGCCAGCTCACCGTCCGGGATAAACACCTACGAGCAGTACTTC
CASSPSGINTYEQYF
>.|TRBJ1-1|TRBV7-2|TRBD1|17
TGTGCCAGCAGGCCACAGGGGGTTGGTCGTTTTGGCACTGAAGCTTTCTTT
CASRPQGVGRFGTEAFF
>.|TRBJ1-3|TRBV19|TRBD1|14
TGTGCCAGTAGAGGACAGGGCCAAGGAAACACCATATATTTT
CASRGQGQGNTIYF
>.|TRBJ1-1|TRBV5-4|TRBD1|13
TGTGCCAGCAGCGTCGTACAGGGGACTGAAGCTTTCTTT
CASSVVQGTEAFF
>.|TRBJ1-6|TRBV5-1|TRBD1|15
TGCGCCAGCAGCCTATACCGGACAGGAGATTCACCCCTCCACTTT
CASSLYRTGDSPLHF
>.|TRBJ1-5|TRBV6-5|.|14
TGTGCCTGGTCAGGCGGGGTTTTGGTTCAGCCCCAGCATTTT
CAWSGGVLVQPQHF
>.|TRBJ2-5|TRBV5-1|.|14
TGCGCCAGCAGCCCGGGGTTTAGACAAGAGACCCAGTACTTC
CASSPGFRQETQYF
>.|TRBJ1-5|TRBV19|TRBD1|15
TGTGCCAGTATCCCAAGGGGGACAGACCAACAGCCCCAGCATTTT
CASIPRGTDQQPQHF
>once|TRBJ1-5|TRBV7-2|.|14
TGTGCCAGCAGCTCCACAGGGAAAGATCAGCCCCAGCATTTT
CASSSTGKDQPQHF
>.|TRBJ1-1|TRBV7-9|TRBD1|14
TGTGCCAGCAGCCCTCAGGGGGCTTGGACTGAAGCTTTCTTT
CASSPQGAWTEAFF
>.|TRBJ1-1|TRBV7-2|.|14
TGTGCCAGCTCCCCTGGACATTTTGGCGCTGAAGCTTTCTTT
CASSPGHFGAEAFF
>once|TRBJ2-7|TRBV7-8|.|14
TGTGCCAGCAGCTTAGTTTTGCAGGGAAGGGAGCAGTACTTC
CASSLVLQGREQYF
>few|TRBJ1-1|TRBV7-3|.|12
TGTGCCAGCAGCTCCAAGAACACTGAAGCTTTCTTT
CASSSKNTEAFF
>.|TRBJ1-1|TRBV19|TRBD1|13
TGTGCCAGTAGCACTGACAGGGGAACTGAAGCTTTCTTT
CASSTDRGTEAFF
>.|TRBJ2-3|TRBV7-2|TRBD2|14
TGTGCCAGTGCGGGGGGGCTGGGCACAGATACGCAGTATTTT
CASAGGLGTDTQYF
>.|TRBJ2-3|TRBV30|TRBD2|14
TGTGCCTGGAGTCTAGCGGGGGGGGGAACAACGCAGTATTTT
CAWSLAGGGTTQYF
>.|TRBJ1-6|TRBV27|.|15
TGTGCCAGCAGCCCGAACTGGGGGCAAAATTCACCCCTCCACTTT
CASSPNWGQNSPLHF
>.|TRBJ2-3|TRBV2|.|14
TGTGCCAGCAAAGGGGGGGCCAGCACAGATACGCAGTATTTT
CASKGGASTDTQYF
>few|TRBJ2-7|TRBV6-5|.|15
TGTGCCAGCAGTTACGGCGGCCCACCGTCCTACGAGCAGTACTTC
CASSYGGPPSYEQYF
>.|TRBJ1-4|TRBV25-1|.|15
TGTGCCAGCAGTATCAGGGGTAAAGCTAATGAAAAACTGTTTTTT
CASSIRGKANEKLFF
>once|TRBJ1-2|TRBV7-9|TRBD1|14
TGTGCCAGCCTCGGGACTCAGGGGGTTAATGGCTACACCTTC
CASLGTQGVNGYTF